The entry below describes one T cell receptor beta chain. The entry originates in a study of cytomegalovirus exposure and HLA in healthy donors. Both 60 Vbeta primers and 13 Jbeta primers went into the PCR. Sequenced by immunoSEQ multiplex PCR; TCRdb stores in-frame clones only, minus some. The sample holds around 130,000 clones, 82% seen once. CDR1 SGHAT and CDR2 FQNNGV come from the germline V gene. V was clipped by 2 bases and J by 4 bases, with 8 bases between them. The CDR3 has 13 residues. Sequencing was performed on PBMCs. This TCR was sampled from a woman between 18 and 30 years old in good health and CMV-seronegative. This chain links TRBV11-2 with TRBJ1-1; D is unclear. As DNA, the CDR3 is TGTGCCAGCAGCTTAAGAGAGAGCACTGAAGCTTTCTTT. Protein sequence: CASSLRESTEAFF.